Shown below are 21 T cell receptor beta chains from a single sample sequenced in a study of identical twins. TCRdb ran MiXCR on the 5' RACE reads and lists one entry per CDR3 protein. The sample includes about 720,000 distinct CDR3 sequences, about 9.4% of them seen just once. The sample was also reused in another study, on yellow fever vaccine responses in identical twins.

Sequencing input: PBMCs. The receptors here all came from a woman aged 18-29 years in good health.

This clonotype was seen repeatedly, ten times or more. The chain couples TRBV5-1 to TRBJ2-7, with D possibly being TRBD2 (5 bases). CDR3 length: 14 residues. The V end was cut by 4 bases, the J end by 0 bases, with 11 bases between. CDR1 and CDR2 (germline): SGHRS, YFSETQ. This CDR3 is CASSVSGNSYEQYF. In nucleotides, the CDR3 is TGCGCCAGCAGCGTCAGCGGTAACTCCTACGAGCAGTACTTC.

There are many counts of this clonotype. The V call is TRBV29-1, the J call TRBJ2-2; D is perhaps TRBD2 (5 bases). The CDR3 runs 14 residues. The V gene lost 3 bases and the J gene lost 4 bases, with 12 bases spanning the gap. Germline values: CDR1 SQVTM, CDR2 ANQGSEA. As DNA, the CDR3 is TGCAGCGTTGAGAGCAGGACTCGCACCGGGGAGCTGTTTTTT. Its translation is CSVESRTRTGELFF.

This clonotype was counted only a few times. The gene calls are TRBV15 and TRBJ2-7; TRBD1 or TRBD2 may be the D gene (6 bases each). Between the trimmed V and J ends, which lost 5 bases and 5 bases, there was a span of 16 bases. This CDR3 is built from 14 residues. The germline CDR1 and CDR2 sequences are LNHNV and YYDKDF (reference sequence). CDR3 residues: CATSARGRGDEQYF. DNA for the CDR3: TGTGCCACCAGCGCCCGCGGTAGGGGGGACGAGCAGTACTTC.

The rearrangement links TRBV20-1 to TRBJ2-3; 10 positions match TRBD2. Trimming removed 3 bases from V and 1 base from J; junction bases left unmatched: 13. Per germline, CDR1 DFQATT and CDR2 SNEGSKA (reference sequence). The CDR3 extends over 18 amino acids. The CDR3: CSARGLGLAGERTDTQYF. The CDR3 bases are TGCAGTGCTAGGGGTTTGGGGCTAGCGGGGGAACGCACAGATACGCAGTATTTT.

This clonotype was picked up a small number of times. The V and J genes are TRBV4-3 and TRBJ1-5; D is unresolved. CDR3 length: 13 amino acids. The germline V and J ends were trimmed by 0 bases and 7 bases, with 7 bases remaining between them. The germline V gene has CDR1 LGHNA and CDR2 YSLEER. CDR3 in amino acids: CASSQDWSQPQHF. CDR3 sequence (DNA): TGCGCCAGCAGCCAAGATTGGTCGCAGCCCCAGCATTTT.

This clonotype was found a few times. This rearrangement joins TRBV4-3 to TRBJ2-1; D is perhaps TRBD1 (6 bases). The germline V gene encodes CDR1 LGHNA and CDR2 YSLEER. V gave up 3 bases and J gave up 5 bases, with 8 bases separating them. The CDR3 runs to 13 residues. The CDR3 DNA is TGCGCCAGCAGCCAGGGGACAAACAATGAGCAGTTCTTC. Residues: CASSQGTNNEQFF.

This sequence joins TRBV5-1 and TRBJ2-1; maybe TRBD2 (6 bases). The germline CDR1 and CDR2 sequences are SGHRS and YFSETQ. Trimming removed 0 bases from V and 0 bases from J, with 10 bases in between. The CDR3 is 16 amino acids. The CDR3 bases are TGCGCCAGCAGCTTGGATCCCGGGAGCTCCTACAATGAGCAGTTCTTC. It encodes CASSLDPGSSYNEQFF.

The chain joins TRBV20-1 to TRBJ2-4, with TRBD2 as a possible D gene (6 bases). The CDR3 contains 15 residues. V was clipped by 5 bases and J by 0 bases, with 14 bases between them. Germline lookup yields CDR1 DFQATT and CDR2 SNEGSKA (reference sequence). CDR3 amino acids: CSAQTRQLAKNIQYF. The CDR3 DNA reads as TGCAGTGCTCAGACTAGACAGCTAGCCAAAAACATTCAGTACTTC.

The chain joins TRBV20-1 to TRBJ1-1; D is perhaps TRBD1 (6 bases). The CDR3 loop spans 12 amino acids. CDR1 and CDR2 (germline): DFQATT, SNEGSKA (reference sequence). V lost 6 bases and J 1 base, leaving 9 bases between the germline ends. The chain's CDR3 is CSATGANTEAFF. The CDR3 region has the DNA TGCAGTGCGACGGGGGCGAACACTGAAGCTTTCTTT.

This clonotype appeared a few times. The chain's CDR3 is CSVGGHNEQFF. The DNA for the CDR3 is TGCAGCGTTGGAGGTCACAATGAGCAGTTCTTC. The chain has TRBV29-1 and TRBJ2-1; D not certain. The CDR3 contains 11 residues. With 4 bases removed from V and 5 bases from J, the gap between germline ends came to 6 bases. Germline CDR1 is SQVTM and CDR2 is ANQGSEA.

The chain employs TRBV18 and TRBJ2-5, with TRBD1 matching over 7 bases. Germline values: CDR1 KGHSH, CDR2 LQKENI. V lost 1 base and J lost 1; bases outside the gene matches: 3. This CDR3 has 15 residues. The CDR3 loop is CASSPLYRGQETQYF. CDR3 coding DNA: TGTGCCAGCTCACCACTCTACAGGGGCCAAGAGACCCAGTACTTC.

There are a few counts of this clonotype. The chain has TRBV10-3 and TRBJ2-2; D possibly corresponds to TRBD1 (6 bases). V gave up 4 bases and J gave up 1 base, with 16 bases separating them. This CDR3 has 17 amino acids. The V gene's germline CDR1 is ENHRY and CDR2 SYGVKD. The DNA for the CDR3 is TGTGCCATCAGTGGTAGGGACACCCGGGGGAACACCGGGGAGCTGTTTTTT. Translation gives CAISGRDTRGNTGELFF.

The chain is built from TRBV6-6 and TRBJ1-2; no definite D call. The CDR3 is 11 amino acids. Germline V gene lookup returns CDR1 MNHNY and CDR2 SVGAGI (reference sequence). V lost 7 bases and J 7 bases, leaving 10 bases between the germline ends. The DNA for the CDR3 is TGTGCCAGCACGGCAACCGGTGGCTACACCTTC. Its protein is CASTATGGYTF.

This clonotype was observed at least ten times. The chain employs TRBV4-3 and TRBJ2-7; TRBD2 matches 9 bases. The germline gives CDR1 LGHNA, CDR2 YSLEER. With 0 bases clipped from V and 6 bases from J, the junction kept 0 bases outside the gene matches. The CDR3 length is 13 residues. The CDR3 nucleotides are TGCGCCAGCAGCCAAGATAGCGGGGGCGAGCAGTACTTC. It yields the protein CASSQDSGGEQYF.

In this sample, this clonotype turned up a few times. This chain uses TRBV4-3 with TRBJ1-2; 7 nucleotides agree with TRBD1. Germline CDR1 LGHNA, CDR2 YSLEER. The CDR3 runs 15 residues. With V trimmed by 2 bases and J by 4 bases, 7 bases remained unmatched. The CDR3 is CASSQSGDRAYGYTF. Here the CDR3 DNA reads TGCGCCAGCAGCCAATCCGGAGACAGGGCCTATGGCTACACCTTC.

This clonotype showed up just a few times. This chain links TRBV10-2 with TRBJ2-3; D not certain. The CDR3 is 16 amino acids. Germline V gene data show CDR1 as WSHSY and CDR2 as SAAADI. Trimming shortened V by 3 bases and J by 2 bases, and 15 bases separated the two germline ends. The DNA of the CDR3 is TGCGCCAGCAGTGAACGTAATGGGGTCTACACAGATACGCAGTATTTT. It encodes CASSERNGVYTDTQYF.

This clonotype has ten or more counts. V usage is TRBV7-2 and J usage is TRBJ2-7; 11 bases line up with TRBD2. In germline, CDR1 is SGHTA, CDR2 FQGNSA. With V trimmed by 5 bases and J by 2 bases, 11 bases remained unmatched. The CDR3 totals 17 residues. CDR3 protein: CASSLIPTSGATYEQYF. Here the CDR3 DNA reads TGTGCCAGCAGCCTCATACCGACTAGCGGGGCCACCTACGAGCAGTACTTC.

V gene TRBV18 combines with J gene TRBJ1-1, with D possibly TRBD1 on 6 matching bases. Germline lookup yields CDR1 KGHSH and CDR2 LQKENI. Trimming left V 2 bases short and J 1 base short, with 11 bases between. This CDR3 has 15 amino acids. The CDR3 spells CASSPKTGANTEAFF. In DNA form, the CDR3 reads TGTGCCAGCTCACCAAAAACGGGGGCGAACACTGAAGCTTTCTTT. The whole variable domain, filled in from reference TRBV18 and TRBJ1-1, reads NAGVMQNPRHLVRRRGQEARLRCSPMKGHSHVYWYRQLPEEGLKFMVYLQKENIIDESGMPKERFSAEFPKEGPSILRIQQVVRGDSAAYFCASSPKTGANTEAFFGQGTRLTVV.

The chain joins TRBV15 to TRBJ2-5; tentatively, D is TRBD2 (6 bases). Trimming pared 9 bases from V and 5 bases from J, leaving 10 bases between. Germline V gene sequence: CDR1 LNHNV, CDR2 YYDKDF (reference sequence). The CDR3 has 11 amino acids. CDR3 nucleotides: TGTGCCACTCGCGGGGAGGAGACCCAGTACTTC. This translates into CATRGEETQYF.

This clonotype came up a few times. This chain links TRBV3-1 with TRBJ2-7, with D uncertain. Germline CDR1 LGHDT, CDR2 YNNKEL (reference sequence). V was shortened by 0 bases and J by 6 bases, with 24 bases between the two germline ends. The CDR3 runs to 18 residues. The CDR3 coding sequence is TGTGCCAGCAGCCAAGACAGCAAGATTGGGAACCTCTTAGTCGAGCAGTACTTC. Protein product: CASSQDSKIGNLLVEQYF.

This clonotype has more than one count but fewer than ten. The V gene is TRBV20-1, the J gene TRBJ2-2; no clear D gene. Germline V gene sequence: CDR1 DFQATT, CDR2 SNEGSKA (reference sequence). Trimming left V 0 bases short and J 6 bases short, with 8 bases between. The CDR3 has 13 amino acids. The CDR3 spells CSARDIMAGELFF. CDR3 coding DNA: TGCAGTGCTAGAGACATCATGGCCGGGGAGCTGTTTTTT.